Listed here is a single TCR beta chain. Which antigen it targets is not known. Within one base of it there is no much larger clone, and no base qualities were kept. Libraries were prepared through the immunoSEQ multiplex PCR assay. For the multiplex PCR, a mixture combining 60 forward primers for TCR Vbeta segments and 13 reverse primers for TCR Jbeta segments was used. The CDR3 region of rearranged TCR beta genes was amplified from genomic DNA with a multiplex PCR assay. The amplified TCR beta libraries were sequenced on the Illumina HiSeq System as 87-base-pair reads. As for how the authors treated the data: Across the 640 or so repertoires, a later analysis counted 78 million or so unique TCR beta chains, 9.5 million to 13 million of which were shared by at least two donors. Raw reads were error-corrected and collapsed into unique sequences with a nearest-neighbor algorithm that merged closely related sequences to remove PCR and sequencing errors. V, D and J gene segments were assigned by aligning CDR3 sequences to IMGT reference sequences. Each retained sequence needed at least a six-nucleotide match to both a V gene segment and a J gene segment. A rearrangement was called productive if the CDR3 had no stop codons and remained in frame with V and J, and every other rearrangement was called non-productive. Following IMGT convention, CDR3 was defined as the stretch from the second conserved V-encoded cysteine up to the conserved J-encoded phenylalanine. In an earlier analysis of just under 600 of the donors, sequences lacking an unambiguous match to a single V gene segment were excluded. In an earlier analysis of several hundred of the donors, a V segment was called functional when productive rearrangements were above 56.7%, and segregating when the standard deviation between donors exceeded 5%. A statistical classification framework was built for diagnosing cytomegalovirus status from the catalog of TCR beta chain sequences. V and J gene assignment, in a later analysis, came from comparing TCR nucleotide sequences with IMGT/GENE-DB human TR gene sequences. The TCRdist pipeline was used in a later analysis to assign CDR3 sequences and most-parsimonious VDJ recombination scenarios. In a later analysis, each TCR beta chain was defined by its CDR3 amino acid sequence together with its V-gene family, and reads lacking a unique V-gene family were excluded. As a way to deal with suspected cross-contamination and a sequencing artifact, a later analysis dropped 450 to 600 nucleotide sequences that were highly shared and had low generation probability. A later analysis calculated a clonal expansion index for each public chain from normalized within-repertoire ranks of inferred template counts. A later analysis computed generation probabilities with a VDJ recombination model fitted to out-of-frame rearrangements, and checked the results against IGoR. Hypergeometric tests were used in a later analysis to score TCR-TCR, TCR-HLA and TCR-CMV co-occurrence, with a repertoire-size bias correction applied to the TCR pairs. False discovery rates were estimated in a later analysis by permuting HLA or CMV assignments 20 times. In a later analysis, co-occurring TCRs were grouped with DBSCAN, and TCRdist sequence similarity was added when clustering was performed within HLA-allele-positive subsets. Co-occurrence clustering excluded repertoires with fewer than 30,000 or more than 120,000 public chains, plus five with anomalous nucleotide sharing. The table comes from immuneACCESS by way of TCRdb, which keeps in-frame sequences with V and J called. Part of the clones is missing from these tables; in studies checked, under half for an unresolved V gene and the rest for unknown reasons. That table furnishes V, J and clone size, whereas the DNA furnished D and trimming. This sample gives 200,000 to 250,000 clones in total; about 72% of them show up just once. The ten biggest clones cover less than 4.5% of the sample.

The cohort comprised 710 or so healthy bone marrow donors. At the time of sampling, all cohort members were nominally healthy, though unrecorded immune exposures were likely present. The donor was CMV seronegative and was included in the group of a few hundred seronegative cohort members. Each donor provided a peripheral blood sample, and peripheral blood mononuclear cells were used for TCR beta sequencing. Genomic DNA extraction from the blood cell samples was performed with the Qiagen DNeasy Blood Extraction Kit. These data are taken from a study of cytomegalovirus exposure and HLA in healthy donors (dated by TCRdb to 2016 to 2017). Looking at the study overall: According to an earlier analysis of 587 of the donors, some 180 million T cells yielded over 90 million unique TCR beta sequences and about 300 Gb of sequence data. Roughly 300 gigabases of sequencing data and 70 million to 95 million unique TCR sequences made up an early release that covered fewer than 650 HLA-typed donors. Of the roughly 420 genotyped donors, approximately 81% were placed in the genetic ancestry cluster associated with self-reported Caucasian donors. The aim of the study was to test whether cataloging public T cell receptors could identify signatures of past pathogen exposure. The study used immunosequencing to profile the T cell repertoires of approximately 630 subjects and linked those repertoires to cytomegalovirus serostatus. Besides the first cohort of 550 to 750 subjects, a separate validation cohort made up of around 120 different subjects was used. The study combined high-throughput TCR immunosequencing, statistical association of individual TCRs with disease status, and machine learning to predict cytomegalovirus infection status. A later analysis re-analyzed previously published TCR beta repertoires from 650 to 800 donors and added high-resolution HLA genotyping to study TCR occurrence patterns. The later analysis used no new phenotypic data to find candidate immune exposures, relying instead on TCR beta sequences and their occurrence across donors. An earlier analysis of some 500 of the donors used high-throughput TCR beta sequencing to judge whether each TCR beta V gene segment behaved as functional or pseudogenic. Donor age, sex, ethnicity and CMV serostatus were compiled alongside the repertoire data. A later genetic analysis used genome-wide SNP genotypes for about 65% of the roughly 700 donors, treating that subset as a discovery cohort. All discovery cohort repertoires had been generated on a single sequencing platform. Class I and class II HLA loci were covered by the typing at four-digit resolution. The number of donors typed differed by locus, with roughly 620-630 for A, B, C, DRB1 and DQB1, 522 for DQA1, under 610 for DPA1, and around 430 for DPB1. Five DR-DQ haplotypes were handled as single units for association and clustering, since linkage in the cohort was strong. Across approximately 400 genotyped donors of the cohort, an average of 235,054 unique TCR beta nucleotide sequences per donor were sequenced, and around 19% of those sequences were non-productive.

Broader findings and caveats from the paper: In an earlier analysis of 450 to 750 of the donors, most TCR beta V segments appeared in productive rearrangements about 87% or about 30% of the time, broadly matching IMGT annotations. Specific HLA alleles were associated with 15,000 to 20,000 TCR beta sequences at a false discovery rate of 0.05 in a later analysis. In a later analysis, several top co-occurrence clusters were reported to appear linked to parvovirus B19, influenza, CMV and Epstein-Barr virus. The classifier was reported to diagnose cytomegalovirus status with high specificity and sensitivity in both the original cohort and the validation cohort. Correlated functional status among segregating V segments might reflect linkage disequilibrium, but an unknown experimental factor could not be ruled out. When HLA alleles, especially DR and DQ, strongly co-occurred, TCR associations were difficult to assign to individual alleles. In vitro tests confirmed that a few of the cytomegalovirus-associated TCR beta chains recognize cytomegalovirus antigens. In a later analysis, TCR association rates were found to vary across HLA loci, with the most associated TCRs seen for DRB1 alleles and the fewest for HLA-C alleles. A further reported finding was that TCR beta sequences accurately predicted the HLA-A and HLA-B alleles for most subjects in the first cohort. A later analysis found that HLA-associated TCR beta chains were more clonally expanded and had lower generation probabilities than equally common non-associated chains. Because HLA typing was missing for some donors at each locus, association tests included only the typed subset. The authors suggested that the approach could potentially be generalized to other disease states and immunological phenotypes. A later analysis found that most CMV-associated TCR beta chains appeared HLA-restricted, with HLA associations seemingly driven largely by CMV exposure. The earlier analysis of 450 to 700 of the donors excluded some 15 rarely observed V segments, including chromosome 9 orphons, because counts were too low. In a later genetic analysis, a missense DCLRE1C variant was associated with V-gene and J-gene trimming of TCR beta chains, and the association was replicated in an independent cohort. Across donors, most TCR sequences were observed very rarely, whereas some public TCRs were present in many individuals. A cluster of highly shared sequence variants was judged likely to represent a technical artifact of the sequencing pipeline. In this cohort, only TCR beta chains were sequenced, and detectable features were limited by the absence of alpha or paired-chain data. Immune exposure information for the cohort was limited to CMV serostatus. The study listed 150 to 200 TCR beta chains as associated with cytomegalovirus. Presence/absence analyses assumed roughly uniform sequencing depth across donors, an assumption that may not hold. Compared with the 666-donor mean, donors in an Asian-associated ancestry cluster had fewer N-insertions in productive TCRs, according to a later genetic analysis.

This receptor was taken from a male donor in good health and CMV-seronegative. Sequencing was done on a sample of PBMCs.

The sequence in DNA is TGTGCCAGTAGTATAGAACAGTCATACAATGAGCAGTTCTTC. The encoded protein is CASSIEQSYNEQFF. The rearrangement joined TRBV19 to TRBJ2-1; no confident D gene assignment can be made. The germline V gene (reference sequence) sets CDR1 to LNHDA and CDR2 to SQIVND. Cut back by 0 bases and 4 bases, the V and J ends lie 7 bases apart. From the cysteine through the phenylalanine, the CDR3 covers 14 amino acids. CDR3 DNA is the only sequence kept; it has 42 bases, read in frame from the first base.